This T cell receptor (beta chain) stems from a study of blood T cell repertoires in COVID-19. Across the study: From T cells, B-cell-depleted T cells, or PBMCs came the material, which was cDNA or gDNA.

As handled by the study authors: Reference gene primer amplification yielded estimated nucleated cell counts. Sequenced by immunoSEQ multiplex PCR; TCRdb stores in-frame clones only, minus some. The V and J calls and clone size are taken from that table; D and trimming were inferred from the DNA. The sample consists of about 140,000 clones, 76% of them appearing once. The V gene's germline CDR1 is LNHDA and CDR2 SQIVND (reference sequence). This CDR3 is built from 15 residues. V shed 1 base and J shed 0 bases, with 10 bases lying between them. The chain has TRBV19 and TRBJ2-7; D is perhaps TRBD2 (5 bases). Sequencing was carried out using peripheral blood. This receptor was identified in an elderly woman with active or convalescent COVID-19. CDR3: CASSIAGGPSYEQYF. CDR3 DNA: TGTGCCAGTAGTATAGCTGGAGGACCCTCCTACGAGCAGTACTTC.